This entry lists 32 T cell receptor beta chains sequenced from one sample in a study of OX40 agonist ivuxolimab in advanced cancers. The protocol was immunoSEQ multiplex PCR, while the TCRdb copy is restricted to in-frame clones and leaves out a portion. The repertoire holds around 80,000 clones, with 86% as singletons. Sequenced material: CD4+ or CD8+ T cells sorted from blood, taken in a trial of the OX40 agonist ivuxolimab. Source of these receptors: an adult with an advanced solid tumor such as melanoma, head and neck, liver or kidney cancer.

The chain uses TRBV29-1 and TRBJ1-3, with no clear D. The V end lost 7 bases, the J end lost 2 bases, and 9 bases lay between the germline ends. The CDR3 is 12 residues long. Germline V gene data show CDR1 as SQVTM and CDR2 as ANQGSEA. The CDR3 here is CSARLTGNTIYF. CDR3 coding DNA: TGCAGCGCTAGGCTGACTGGAAACACCATATATTTT.

This CDR3 reads CASSWTGGEETQYF. Here the CDR3 DNA reads TGTGCCAGCAGTTGGACAGGGGGCGAGGAGACCCAGTACTTC. J is TRBJ2-5 and V is TRBV6-5; TRBD1 matches at 11 bases. V lost 4 bases to trimming and J lost 5 bases; unmatched junction nucleotides: 3. There are 14 residues in the CDR3. Germline CDR1 MNHEY, CDR2 SVGAGI.

This chain joins TRBV7-2 and TRBJ2-1; 7 nucleotides line up with TRBD2. V lost 0 bases to trimming and J lost 0 bases; unmatched junction nucleotides: 5. The CDR3 loop spans 17 amino acids. Germline loops: CDR1 SGHTA, CDR2 FQGNSA. CDR3 protein: CASSLASSGTSYNEQFF. CDR3 coding DNA: TGTGCCAGCAGCTTAGCGTCTAGCGGAACCTCCTACAATGAGCAGTTCTTC.

The rearrangement joins TRBV27 to TRBJ1-6, with no clear D. V was clipped by 2 bases and J by 2 bases, with 7 bases between them. The germline gives CDR1 MNHEY, CDR2 SMNVEV (reference sequence). This CDR3 comprises 15 residues. CDR3 protein: CASSLEVPYNSPLHF. The CDR3 DNA follows: TGTGCCAGCAGTTTAGAGGTTCCCTATAATTCACCCCTCCACTTT.

The chain couples TRBV7-6 to TRBJ1-1; TRBD1 agrees at 7 bases. The V gene end was trimmed by 2 bases and the J gene end by 1 base; junction bases not matched to a gene: 7. Germline values: CDR1 SGHVS, CDR2 FNYEAQ. The CDR3 contains 16 residues. This CDR3 reads CASSLKAGGQNTEAFF. CDR3 nucleotide sequence: TGTGCCAGCAGCTTAAAGGCAGGGGGTCAGAACACTGAAGCTTTCTTT.

The V and J genes are TRBV29-1 and TRBJ1-1; D not certain. CDR3 length: 14 amino acids. V was trimmed by 3 bases and J by 0 bases, leaving 11 bases between them. Germline lookup yields CDR1 SQVTM and CDR2 ANQGSEA. The chain's CDR3 is CSVERAGLNTEAFF. The CDR3 DNA is TGCAGCGTTGAGAGAGCAGGCTTGAACACTGAAGCTTTCTTT.

This sequence joins TRBV7-2 and TRBJ2-1, with TRBD2 identical over 10 bases. Germline V gene data show CDR1 as SGHTA and CDR2 as FQGNSA. Unmatched junction bases numbered 13, after V lost 2 bases and J lost 6 bases. The CDR3 has 18 residues. CDR3 nucleotides: TGTGCCAGCAGCTTATCCCCCCCACAAAGCGGGGGGGCCAATGAGCAGTTCTTC. Its translation is CASSLSPPQSGGANEQFF.

The chain joins TRBV14 to TRBJ2-5; no firm D call. Germline values: CDR1 SGHDN, CDR2 FVKESK. Trimming left V 1 base short and J 4 bases short, with 7 bases between. The CDR3 has 13 residues. The CDR3 sequence: CASSQVSGETQYF. CDR3 nucleotide sequence: TGTGCCAGCAGCCAAGTGTCTGGAGAGACCCAGTACTTC.

This clone was observed once. The chain has TRBV2 and TRBJ1-5, with D perhaps TRBD1 (6 bases). Trimming stripped 3 bases from V and 2 bases from J, with 8 bases between. The germline V gene has CDR1 SNHLY and CDR2 FYNNEI. This CDR3 is built from 14 residues. In nucleotides, the CDR3 is TGTGCCAGCAGTGAGAGGACAGGCAATCAGCCCCAGCATTTT. It is translated as CASSERTGNQPQHF.

This clone was recorded only once. The V and J genes are TRBV6-1 and TRBJ2-1; the match to TRBD2 covers 7 bases. Germline CDR1 MNHNS, CDR2 SASEGT. J lost 8 bases, V lost 4 bases, and 11 bases had no gene match. The CDR3 contains 15 residues. The CDR3: CASSVGAGLADEQFF. The CDR3 nucleotides read TGTGCCAGCAGTGTGGGAGCGGGACTCGCGGATGAGCAGTTCTTC.

This clone was recorded only once. This rearrangement joins TRBV12-5 to TRBJ2-7; D ambiguous. The CDR3 extends over 15 amino acids. Germline CDR1 reads LGHNT; CDR2 reads FRNRAP. The V end lost 1 base, the J end lost 0 bases, and 10 bases lay between the germline ends. The CDR3 loop is CASGLGWGNSYEQYF. For the CDR3, the DNA is TGTGCTAGTGGTTTGGGGTGGGGAAACTCCTACGAGCAGTACTTC.

This chain joins TRBV27 and TRBJ1-6, with unresolved D. The CDR3 contains 16 residues. In germline, CDR1 is MNHEY, CDR2 SMNVEV (reference sequence). V was trimmed by 4 bases and J by 5 bases, leaving 15 bases between them. The DNA of the CDR3 is TGTGCCAGCAGTTCCCTCTGGCAGAGCCATAATTCACCCCTCCACTTT. Protein product: CASSSLWQSHNSPLHF.

V gene TRBV2 combines with J gene TRBJ2-7; D not resolved. The CDR3 sequence is 13 residues long. Germline V gives CDR1 SNHLY, CDR2 FYNNEI. CDR3 in amino acids: CALTPRASYEQYF. DNA of the CDR3: TGTGCGCTCACGCCACGGGCGTCCTACGAGCAGTACTTC.

V gene TRBV6-5 combines with J gene TRBJ2-7; 10 nucleotides match TRBD2. CDR1 is MNHEY, CDR2 SVGAGI, per germline. The V segment lost 6 bases and the J segment 5 bases; nucleotides outside the gene matches: 7. The CDR3 has 14 residues. CDR3 sequence: CASRSSGSPHEQYF. The CDR3, as DNA: TGTGCCAGCAGGTCTAGCGGGAGCCCCCACGAGCAGTACTTC.

In its sample, this clone was seen a few times. The chain joins TRBV4-2 to TRBJ1-1, with TRBD1 matching over 7 bases. This CDR3 region has 16 residues. Trimming took 5 bases from V and 1 from J; bases not matched to a gene: 10. Germline V gives CDR1 LGHNA, CDR2 YNFKEQ. CDR3 DNA: TGTGCCAGCAGCTCCTACACCGGGACAGCGAACACTGAAGCTTTCTTT. Encoded protein: CASSSYTGTANTEAFF.

The chain combines TRBV6-6 with TRBJ2-3; 7 bases map to TRBD2. The CDR3 consists of 16 residues. Germline CDR1 is MNHNY and CDR2 is SVGAGI (reference sequence). Trimming cost V 4 bases and J 1 base; bases outside gene matches: 8. CDR3 sequence (DNA): TGTGCCAGCAGTTTCGGACTAGGACATGGCACAGATACGCAGTATTTT. Residues: CASSFGLGHGTDTQYF.

J is TRBJ2-3 and V is TRBV18; D possibly uses TRBD1 or TRBD2 (5 bases each). V was shortened by 5 bases and J by 2 bases, with 8 bases between the two germline ends. CDR3 length equals 13 residues. Germline V gives CDR1 KGHSH, CDR2 LQKENI. In DNA, the CDR3 is TGTGCCAGCTCAGAGGGGAACACAGATACGCAGTATTTT. Residues: CASSEGNTDTQYF. The full variable domain, rest sourced from reference TRBV18 and TRBJ2-3, is NAGVMQNPRHLVRRRGQEARLRCSPMKGHSHVYWYRQLPEEGLKFMVYLQKENIIDESGMPKERFSAEFPKEGPSILRIQQVVRGDSAAYFCASSEGNTDTQYFGPGTRLTVL.

The rearrangement joins TRBV27 to TRBJ2-2; 11 bases fit TRBD1. This CDR3 region has 16 residues. In germline, CDR1 is MNHEY, CDR2 SMNVEV (reference sequence). V shed 2 bases and J 6 bases; nucleotides not matched to a gene: 5. CDR3 in amino acids: CASSLHGQGAAGELFF. The CDR3 DNA is TGTGCCAGCAGTTTACACGGACAGGGGGCCGCCGGGGAGCTGTTTTTT.

This clone appeared once. This rearrangement joins TRBV5-1 to TRBJ1-2; 9 nucleotides match TRBD1. The V and J ends lost 4 bases and 7 bases, in that order; junction bases with no gene match: 11. From germline, CDR1 is SGHRS and CDR2 YFSETQ. The CDR3 runs 15 residues. In DNA form, the CDR3 reads TGCGCCAGCAGCACGGAGGGCCGGGACAGGGTTGGCTACACCTTC. This gives the protein CASSTEGRDRVGYTF.

This chain uses TRBV6-5 with TRBJ2-5, with D tentatively TRBD2 (6 bases). The V end lost 6 bases, the J end lost 6 bases, and 17 bases lay between the germline ends. Germline V lookup: CDR1 MNHEY, CDR2 SVGAGI. The CDR3 contains 14 residues. In nucleotides, the CDR3 is TGTGCCAGCAGCCACGGACTACCCGGGAAGACCCAGTACTTC. Translated, it gives CASSHGLPGKTQYF.

This clone was picked up one time. The CDR3 is CATSGGPGGKGNEQFF. The CDR3 DNA is TGTGCCACATCAGGTGGTCCAGGGGGTAAAGGCAATGAGCAGTTCTTC. The chain recombines TRBV10-3 with TRBJ2-1, with 7 bases that match TRBD1. The CDR3 sequence is 16 residues long. V shed 10 bases and J 6 bases; nucleotides not matched to a gene: 18. CDR1 is ENHRY, CDR2 SYGVKD, per germline.

The genes are TRBV19 and TRBJ1-2; D remains ambiguous. This CDR3 spans 15 amino acids. V gave up 0 bases and J gave up 6 bases, with 14 bases separating them. Germline-derived CDR1 and CDR2 are LNHDA and SQIVND (reference sequence). The CDR3 region has the DNA TGTGCCAGTAGTATAGATCTAGCCACCCGGGATGGCTACACCTTC. Translating gives CASSIDLATRDGYTF.

As regards this clone: Germline and junction disagree at one end, which may indicate a read error. The chain has TRBV19 and TRBJ2-7, with D perhaps TRBD2 (6 bases). Germline V gives CDR1 LNHDA, CDR2 SQIVND (reference sequence). CDR3 size: 9 residues. The CDR3 coding sequence is TGCGGGAGAGGGGACGAGCAGTACTTC. It encodes CGRGDEQYF.

V is TRBV5-4 and J is TRBJ2-2; D remains unclear. Germline values: CDR1 SGHNT, CDR2 YYREEE (reference sequence). The CDR3 consists of 13 residues. Trimming took off 1 base at V and 3 bases at J, with 4 bases between the two ends. DNA of the CDR3: TGTGCCAGCAGCTTGTGGGACACCGGGGAGCTGTTTTTT. Its protein is CASSLWDTGELFF.

The chain couples TRBV5-1 to TRBJ1-5; D unclear. CDR3 length: 13 amino acids. Germline-derived CDR1 and CDR2 are SGHRS and YFSETQ. The V end was cut by 4 bases, the J end by 4 bases, with 9 bases between. The CDR3 DNA is TGCGCCAGCAGCCTTGATACAAATCAGCCCCAGCATTTT. This translates into CASSLDTNQPQHF. Full variable domain (outside the CDR3, taken from reference TRBV5-1 and TRBJ1-5): KAGVTQTPRYLIKTRGQQVTLSCSPISGHRSVSWYQQTPGQGLQFLFEYFSETQRNKGNFPGRFSGRQFSNSRSEMNVSTLELGDSALYLCASSLDTNQPQHFGDGTRLSIL.

This clone was found once. The chain links TRBV14 to TRBJ2-5; D not certain. Germline V gene data show CDR1 as SGHDN and CDR2 as FVKESK. The V gene lost 4 bases and the J gene lost 6 bases, with 9 bases spanning the gap. This CDR3 contains 12 residues. The CDR3 coding sequence is TGTGCCAGCAGCCCGACTGCTCAGACCCAGTACTTC. Translated, it gives CASSPTAQTQYF. Complete variable domain (other parts from reference TRBV14 and TRBJ2-5): EAGVTQFPSHSVIEKGQTVTLRCDPISGHDNLYWYRRVMGKEIKFLLHFVKESKQDESGMPNNRFLAERTGGTYSTLKVQPAELEDSGVYFCASSPTAQTQYFGPGTRLLVL.

The CDR3 spells CASSSVEGFYGYTF. The CDR3 DNA is TGCGCCAGCAGCTCTGTGGAGGGGTTCTATGGCTACACCTTC. The chain couples TRBV5-1 to TRBJ1-2; D is possibly TRBD1 (5 bases). Germline CDR1 and CDR2: SGHRS and YFSETQ. The CDR3 length is 14 residues. V was trimmed by 3 bases and J by 4 bases, leaving 13 bases between them.

DNA of the CDR3: TGTGCCAGTAGTATAGATTGGGCAGACACTGAAGCTTTCTTT. It translates to CASSIDWADTEAFF. The chain recombines TRBV19 with TRBJ1-1, with D hard to call. Trimming pared 0 bases from V and 3 bases from J, leaving 8 bases between. The CDR3 runs to 14 residues. Looked up from germline, CDR1 is LNHDA and CDR2 is SQIVND (reference sequence). The full variable domain, with the rest looked up from reference TRBV19 and TRBJ1-1, is DGGITQSPKYLFRKEGQNVTLSCEQNLNHDAMYWYRQDPGQGLRLIYYSQIVNDFQKGDIAEGYSVSREKKESFPLTVTSAQKNPTAFYLCASSIDWADTEAFFGQGTRLTVV.

The gene calls are TRBV20-1 and TRBJ2-5; D gene uncertain. V was trimmed by 7 bases and J by 5 bases, leaving 8 bases between them. Germline CDR1 DFQATT, CDR2 SNEGSKA (reference sequence). The CDR3 sequence is 10 residues long. For the CDR3, the DNA is TGCAGTGTTCAAGCCGAGACCCAGTACTTC. Amino acids: CSVQAETQYF.

This chain links TRBV6-5 with TRBJ1-5; 9 nucleotides align to TRBD1. There are 13 residues in the CDR3. V trimming: 6 bases; J trimming: 8 bases; junction bases outside the gene matches: 5. Per germline, CDR1 MNHEY and CDR2 SVGAGI. For the CDR3, the DNA is TGTGCCAGCAGACCGGGACAGGGAGAGCCCCAGCATTTT. Translating gives CASRPGQGEPQHF.

The chain couples TRBV2 to TRBJ1-2; D gene uncertain. Per germline, CDR1 SNHLY and CDR2 FYNNEI. This CDR3 is 14 amino acids long. Trimming shortened V by 2 bases and J by 2 bases, and 9 bases separated the two germline ends. The CDR3 reads CASSEKTINYGYTF. For the CDR3, the DNA is TGTGCCAGCAGTGAAAAGACCATAAACTATGGCTACACCTTC.

The rearrangement uses TRBV6-1 and TRBJ1-6; TRBD1 agrees at 9 bases. Trimming took 6 bases from V and 9 from J; bases not matched to a gene: 9. The CDR3 loop spans 15 amino acids. The V gene's germline CDR1 is MNHNS and CDR2 SASEGT. The DNA of the CDR3 is TGTGCCAGCAGCAGTTCCGGGACAGGGTTTTCACCCCTCCACTTT. Protein: CASSSSGTGFSPLHF.